One sample yielded the 25 T cell receptor beta chains listed below, sequenced in a study of shared clonotypes between healthy human individuals. Sequenced by immunoSEQ multiplex PCR; TCRdb stores in-frame clones only, minus some. The sample yields some 490,000 clones, over 70% seen once. Sequencing used PBMCs. The receptors here all came from a woman in her thirties or forties in good health. Some clones in this sample may be carry-over from other donors' samples.

Many counts were recorded for this clone. Other DNA sequences within the sample encode an identical CDR3. V usage is TRBV6-5 and J usage is TRBJ2-1, with 8 positions matching TRBD2. Unmatched junction bases numbered 3, after V lost 6 bases and J lost 2 bases. CDR3 length: 14 amino acids. The germline V gene has CDR1 MNHEY and CDR2 SVGAGI. The CDR3 DNA follows: TGTGCCAGCAGATTTAGCGGGACCTACAATGAGCAGTTCTTC. Its protein is CASRFSGTYNEQFF.

The gene calls are TRBV11-2 and TRBJ1-3; D gene uncertain. V gave up 4 bases and J gave up 2 bases, with 0 bases separating them. The CDR3 has 11 amino acids. Per the germline V gene, CDR1 is SGHAT and CDR2 is FQNNGV. The CDR3 region is CASSSGNTIYF. For the CDR3, the DNA is TGTGCCAGCAGCTCTGGAAACACCATATATTTT.

This clone was seen once. The V and J genes are TRBV28 and TRBJ2-2; the match to TRBD1 covers 11 bases. The CDR3 is 15 amino acids. In germline, CDR1 is MDHEN, CDR2 SYDVKM. The V gene end was trimmed by 5 bases and the J gene end by 4 bases; junction bases not matched to a gene: 3. CDR3 in DNA: TGTGCCAGCAGTGAGGGACAGGGGGTCACCGGGGAGCTGTTTTTT. It translates to CASSEGQGVTGELFF.

This clone has a handful of counts. This sequence joins TRBV30 and TRBJ2-1, with 7 bases that match TRBD1. V was pared by 0 bases and J by 14 bases, with 10 bases of the junction left unmatched. Germline CDR1 is GTSNPN and CDR2 is SVGIG (reference sequence). This CDR3 region has 13 residues. CDR3 in DNA: TGTGCCTGGAGTGTAAGGGCAGGGGGTATGGAGTTCTTC. Amino acid sequence: CAWSVRAGGMEFF.

The chain uses TRBV14 and TRBJ2-2; a possible D gene is TRBD1 (6 bases). Germline V gene sequence: CDR1 SGHDN, CDR2 FVKESK. This CDR3 has 16 residues. Between the trimmed V and J ends, which lost 4 bases and 6 bases, there was a span of 18 bases. Here the CDR3 reads CASSREGGRRAGELFF. CDR3 DNA: TGTGCCAGCAGCCGTGAAGGGGGTCGGCGAGCCGGGGAGCTGTTTTTT.

The chain employs TRBV27 and TRBJ2-2; D might be TRBD1 (5 bases). From germline, CDR1 is MNHEY and CDR2 SMNVEV (reference sequence). CDR3 length: 17 residues. V lost 5 bases, J lost 1 base, and 17 bases lay in between. CDR3 region: CASSPQTVLLNTGELFF. CDR3 coding DNA: TGTGCCAGCAGTCCCCAGACAGTCCTCTTGAACACCGGGGAGCTGTTTTTT.

The rearrangement uses TRBV6-1 and TRBJ2-1; D possibly corresponds to TRBD2 (5 bases). This CDR3 is built from 15 residues. Germline lookup yields CDR1 MNHNS and CDR2 SASEGT. The ends were cut back, 7 bases at V and 6 bases at J, with 19 bases in the middle. CDR3 loop: CASTGLRTVSNEQFF. The CDR3, as DNA: TGTGCCAGCACCGGACTTCGGACGGTTTCCAATGAGCAGTTCTTC.

Turning to this clone: Compared with germline, one end of the junction differs, possibly owing to a read error. The CDR3 coding sequence is TGCGCCAGCAGCCCTCCGGGGGAAGGGTATGGCTACGCCTTC. Translating it yields CASSPPGEGYGYAF. J is TRBJ1-2 and V is TRBV5-1, with D tentatively TRBD1 (5 bases). Per the germline V gene, CDR1 is SGHRS and CDR2 is YFSETQ. CDR3 length: 14 residues.

This rearrangement joins TRBV5-4 to TRBJ2-5, with TRBD1 identical over 8 bases. This CDR3 has 17 residues. Trimming at V came to 7 bases and at J to 3 bases, leaving 17 bases not matched to a gene. Germline V gene lookup returns CDR1 SGHNT and CDR2 YYREEE (reference sequence). CDR3 loop: CASFPLGPDRGKETQYF. As DNA, the CDR3 is TGTGCCAGCTTCCCCCTCGGTCCTGACAGGGGAAAAGAGACCCAGTACTTC.

The rearrangement joins TRBV28 to TRBJ1-4; D perhaps matches TRBD1 (6 bases). The CDR3 extends over 16 amino acids. Trimming stripped 3 bases from V and 0 bases from J, with 11 bases between. CDR1 and CDR2 from the germline V gene are MDHEN and SYDVKM. The CDR3 is CASSFSGAATNEKLFF. CDR3 DNA: TGTGCCAGCAGTTTCTCGGGGGCTGCAACTAATGAAAAACTGTTTTTT.

V gene TRBV7-2 combines with J gene TRBJ1-3; D is uncertain. Trimming pared 0 bases from V and 7 bases from J, leaving 10 bases between. Germline assignment: CDR1 SGHTA and CDR2 FQGNSA. CDR3 length equals 14 residues. The CDR3: CASSLAHPTNTIYF. The CDR3 coding sequence is TGTGCCAGCAGCTTAGCGCATCCCACGAACACCATATATTTT.

As for this clone: With a far larger clone one base away, a read error is the likely cause. Other DNA variants within this sample encode the same CDR3. The gene calls are TRBV30 and TRBJ2-7; 7 nucleotides match TRBD1. The germline V gene has CDR1 GTSNPN and CDR2 SVGIG (reference sequence). CDR3 size: 14 residues. Losses at the gene ends were 0 bases for V and 3 bases for J; bases not matched to a gene: 5. This CDR3 reads CAWSVETGHYEQYF. The CDR3 DNA sequence: TGTGCCTGGAGTGTGGAGACAGGGCACTACGAGCAGTACTTC. The entire variable domain, with the rest obtained from reference TRBV30 and TRBJ2-7, is as follows: SQTIHQWPATLVQPVGSPLSLECTVEGTSNPNLYWYRQAAGRGLQLLFYSVGIGQISSEVPQNLSASRPQDRQFILSSKKLLLSDSGFYLCAWSVETGHYEQYFGPGTRLTVT.

The J gene is TRBJ2-6, the V gene TRBV5-4, with 8 positions matching TRBD2. With 1 base clipped from V and 2 bases from J, the junction kept 2 bases outside the gene matches. The CDR3 runs to 16 residues. Germline CDR1 SGHNT, CDR2 YYREEE (reference sequence). The CDR3 region has the DNA TGTGCCAGCAGCTTGCGGGGGGGAACTGGGGCCAACGTCCTGACTTTC. Residues: CASSLRGGTGANVLTF.

V and J are TRBV6-5 and TRBJ2-5; tentatively, D is TRBD2 (6 bases). Germline V gene lookup returns CDR1 MNHEY and CDR2 SVGAGI. The CDR3 runs 14 residues. Trimming stripped 0 bases from V and 4 bases from J, with 9 bases between. CDR3 sequence (DNA): TGTGCCAGCAGTTACTCGACTAGGGCAGAGACCCAGTACTTC. It codes for CASSYSTRAETQYF.

The chain employs TRBV6-5 and TRBJ2-7; D perhaps matches TRBD1 (7 bases). Germline CDR1 and CDR2: MNHEY and SVGAGI. V lost 10 bases and J lost 4, with 23 bases in between. The CDR3 length is 15 residues. This CDR3 is CATSDPHRGGYEQYF. The CDR3 bases are TGTGCCACCTCCGATCCCCACAGGGGAGGTTACGAGCAGTACTTC.

This rearrangement joins TRBV6-6 to TRBJ2-1, with D possibly matching TRBD2 (5 bases). Looked up from germline, CDR1 is MNHNY and CDR2 is SVGAGI (reference sequence). The ends were cut back, 8 bases at V and 5 bases at J, with 10 bases in the middle. The CDR3 contains 12 residues. The CDR3, as DNA: TGTGCCAGCGTGGACTCGAACAATGAGCAGTTCTTC. It specifies CASVDSNNEQFF.

J is TRBJ2-5 and V is TRBV28; maybe TRBD2 (6 bases). CDR1 and CDR2 (germline): MDHEN, SYDVKM. Trimming removed 6 bases at V and 7 bases at J, with 21 bases between. This CDR3 is 15 amino acids long. The CDR3 loop is CASSLSGWRLGTQYF. As DNA, the CDR3 is TGTGCCAGCAGCCTAAGCGGGTGGAGATTGGGGACCCAGTACTTC.

The rearrangement joins TRBV27 to TRBJ2-7; perhaps TRBD1 as D (5 bases). V was trimmed by 3 bases and J by 7 bases, leaving 13 bases between them. The CDR3 is 13 residues long. From germline, CDR1 is MNHEY and CDR2 SMNVEV (reference sequence). For the CDR3, the DNA is TGTGCCAGCAGTTTGGGCAGGGTCCGAGAGCAGTACTTC. Protein sequence: CASSLGRVREQYF.

This clone has only a few counts. This chain joins TRBV10-3 and TRBJ1-2; 7 bases fit TRBD1. With V trimmed by 0 bases and J by 5 bases, 6 bases remained unmatched. The CDR3 is made up of 15 amino acids. The V gene's germline CDR1 is ENHRY and CDR2 SYGVKD. The CDR3 region has the DNA TGTGCCATCAGTGAGTCGTCGACAGGGCCGTATGGCTACACCTTC. Its protein product is CAISESSTGPYGYTF.

This clone was seen repeatedly, ten times or more. The rearrangement uses TRBV28 and TRBJ1-4; D is perhaps TRBD1 (6 bases). V lost 8 bases and J 8 bases, leaving 18 bases between the germline ends. CDR1 MDHEN and CDR2 SYDVKM come from the germline V gene. CDR3 length equals 14 residues. Written as DNA, the CDR3 is TGTGCCAGCTGTAAACAGGGAAGACAGGAAAAACTGTTTTTT. This translates into CASCKQGRQEKLFF.

The rearrangement uses TRBV11-2 and TRBJ1-6; 8 positions match TRBD1. From germline, CDR1 is SGHAT and CDR2 FQNNGV. J lost 9 bases, V lost 1 base, and 11 bases had no gene match. CDR3 length: 17 amino acids. CDR3 loop: CASSLAVDRGLSSPLHF. The CDR3 coding sequence is TGTGCCAGCAGCTTAGCGGTCGACAGGGGTTTGAGTTCACCCCTCCACTTT. The full variable domain, completed using reference TRBV11-2 and TRBJ1-6, is EAGVAQSPRYKIIEKRQSVAFWCNPISGHATLYWYQQILGQGPKLLIQFQNNGVVDDSQLPKDRFSAERLKGVDSTLKIQPAKLEDSAVYLCASSLAVDRGLSSPLHFGNGTRLTVT.

The chain has TRBV28 and TRBJ2-2; no definite D call. Trimming took off 2 bases at V and 6 bases at J, with 10 bases between the two ends. The CDR3 has 14 residues. Germline V CDR1 and CDR2: MDHEN, SYDVKM. The chain's CDR3 is CASSLMVSAGELFF. The CDR3 DNA reads as TGTGCCAGCAGTTTAATGGTATCCGCCGGGGAGCTGTTTTTT.

J is TRBJ2-2 and V is TRBV11-3; D unclear. CDR1 and CDR2 (germline): SGHNT, YENEEA. The CDR3 extends over 13 amino acids. V was shortened by 4 bases and J by 4 bases, with 7 bases between the two germline ends. In DNA form, the CDR3 reads TGTGCCAGCAGCTCCCGATCCACCGGGGAGCTGTTTTTT. This translates into CASSSRSTGELFF.

A word on this clone: Given a far larger clone just one base away, this is likely a sequencing read error. This chain connects TRBV5-6 to TRBJ1-3, with D uncertain. Germline assignment: CDR1 SGHDT and CDR2 YYEEEE. The CDR3 totals 15 residues. V gave up 0 bases and J gave up 0 bases, with 7 bases separating them. The CDR3 spells CASSLGRYSGNTIYF. The CDR3 DNA reads as TGTGCCAGCAGCTTGGGGCGGTACTCTGGAAACACCATATATTTT.

The V and J genes are TRBV5-1 and TRBJ2-7; 7 bases are shared with TRBD1. Looked up from germline, CDR1 is SGHRS and CDR2 is YFSETQ. The CDR3 loop spans 14 amino acids. Trimming cost V 7 bases and J 0 bases; bases outside gene matches: 7. The chain's CDR3 is CASHSGQTSYEQYF. CDR3 bases: TGCGCCAGCCACTCGGGACAGACCTCCTACGAGCAGTACTTC.